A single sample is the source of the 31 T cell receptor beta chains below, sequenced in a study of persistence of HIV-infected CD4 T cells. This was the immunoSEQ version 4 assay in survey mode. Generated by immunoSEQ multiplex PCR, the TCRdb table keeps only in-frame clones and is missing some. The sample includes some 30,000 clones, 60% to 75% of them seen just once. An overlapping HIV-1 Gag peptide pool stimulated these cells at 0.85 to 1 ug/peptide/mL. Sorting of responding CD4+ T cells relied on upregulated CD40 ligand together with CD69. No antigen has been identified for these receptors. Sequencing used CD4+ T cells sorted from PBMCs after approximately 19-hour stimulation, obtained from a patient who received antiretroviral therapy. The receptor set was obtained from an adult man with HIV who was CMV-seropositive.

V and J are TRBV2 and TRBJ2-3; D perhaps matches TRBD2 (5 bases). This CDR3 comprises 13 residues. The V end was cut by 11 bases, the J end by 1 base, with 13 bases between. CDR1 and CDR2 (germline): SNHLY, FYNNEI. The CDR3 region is CASGGGGTDTQYF. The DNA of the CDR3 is TGTGCCTCTGGAGGAGGAGGCACAGATACGCAGTATTTT.

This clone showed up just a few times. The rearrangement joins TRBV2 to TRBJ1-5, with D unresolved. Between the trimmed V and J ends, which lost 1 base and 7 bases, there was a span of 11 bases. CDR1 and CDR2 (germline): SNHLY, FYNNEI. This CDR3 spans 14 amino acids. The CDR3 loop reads CASSEGRRSQPQHF. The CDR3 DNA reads TGTGCCAGCAGTGAAGGTAGGCGGAGCCAGCCCCAGCATTTT.

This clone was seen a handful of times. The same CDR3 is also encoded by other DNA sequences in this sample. CDR3 sequence (DNA): TGTGCCAGCAGTTACTCGCCCGAGTACGAGCAGTACTTC. Translation: CASSYSPEYEQYF. This chain links TRBV6-5 with TRBJ2-7; no definite D call. This CDR3 region has 13 residues. Germline loops: CDR1 MNHEY, CDR2 SVGAGI. V was pared by 0 bases and J by 4 bases, with 7 bases between.

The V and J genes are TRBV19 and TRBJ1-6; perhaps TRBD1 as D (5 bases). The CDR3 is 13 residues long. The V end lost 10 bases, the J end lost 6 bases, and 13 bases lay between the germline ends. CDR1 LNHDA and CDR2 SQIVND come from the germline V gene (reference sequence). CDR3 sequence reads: CATTRGLNSPLHF. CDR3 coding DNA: TGTGCCACTACCCGGGGACTTAATTCACCCCTCCACTTT. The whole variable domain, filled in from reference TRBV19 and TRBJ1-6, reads DGGITQSPKYLFRKEGQNVTLSCEQNLNHDAMYWYRQDPGQGLRLIYYSQIVNDFQKGDIAEGYSVSREKKESFPLTVTSAQKNPTAFYLCATTRGLNSPLHFGNGTRLTVT.

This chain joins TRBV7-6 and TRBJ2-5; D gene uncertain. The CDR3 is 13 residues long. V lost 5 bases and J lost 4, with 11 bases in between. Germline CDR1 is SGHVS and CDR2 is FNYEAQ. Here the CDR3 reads CASSRTYRETQYF. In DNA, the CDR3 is TGTGCCAGCAGCCGGACCTACAGAGAGACCCAGTACTTC.

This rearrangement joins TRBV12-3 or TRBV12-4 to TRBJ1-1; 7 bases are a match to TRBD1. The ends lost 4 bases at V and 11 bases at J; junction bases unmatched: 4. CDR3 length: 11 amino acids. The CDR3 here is CASSSTGNAFF. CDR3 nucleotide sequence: TGTGCCAGCAGTTCGACAGGGAATGCTTTCTTT.

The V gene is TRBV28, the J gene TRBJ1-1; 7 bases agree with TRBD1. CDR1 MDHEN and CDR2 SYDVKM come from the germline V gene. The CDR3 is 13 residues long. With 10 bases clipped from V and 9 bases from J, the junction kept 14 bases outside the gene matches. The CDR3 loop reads CATSLENRGKAFF. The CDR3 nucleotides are TGTGCCACATCTTTAGAGAACAGGGGTAAAGCTTTCTTT.

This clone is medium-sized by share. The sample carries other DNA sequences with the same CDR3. In nucleotides, the CDR3 is TGTGCCAGCAGCCGGGGGTACGAGCAGTACTTC. This sequence encodes CASSRGYEQYF. The genes are TRBV2 and TRBJ2-7; tentative D call: TRBD2 (6 bases). CDR1 and CDR2 (germline): SNHLY, FYNNEI. CDR3 size: 11 residues. The V end lost 6 bases, the J end lost 4 bases, and 7 bases lay between the germline ends. Full variable domain (rest looked up from reference TRBV2 and TRBJ2-7): EPEVTQTPSHQVTQMGQEVILRCVPISNHLYFYWYRQILGQKVEFLVSFYNNEISEKSEIFDDQFSVERPDGSNFTLKIRSTKLEDSAMYFCASSRGYEQYFGPGTRLTVT.

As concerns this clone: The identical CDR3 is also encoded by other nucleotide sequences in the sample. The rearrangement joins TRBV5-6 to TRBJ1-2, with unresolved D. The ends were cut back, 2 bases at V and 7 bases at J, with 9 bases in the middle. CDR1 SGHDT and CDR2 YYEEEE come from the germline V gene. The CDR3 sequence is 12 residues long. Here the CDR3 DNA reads TGTGCCAGCAGCTTATTCTCGAGTGGCTACACCTTC. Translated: CASSLFSSGYTF.

The CDR3 spells CASSLGTDGYTF. The CDR3 DNA sequence: TGTGCCAGCAGCTTGGGGACTGATGGCTACACCTTC. The J gene is TRBJ1-2, the V gene TRBV5-4; D call uncertain. Germline assignment: CDR1 SGHNT and CDR2 YYREEE (reference sequence). The CDR3 extends over 12 amino acids. V was pared by 0 bases and J by 6 bases, with 6 bases between.

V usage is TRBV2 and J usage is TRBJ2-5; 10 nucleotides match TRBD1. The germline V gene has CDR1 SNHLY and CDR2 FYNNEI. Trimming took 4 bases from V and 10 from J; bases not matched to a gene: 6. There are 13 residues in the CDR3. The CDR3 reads CASSGTGQGSQYF. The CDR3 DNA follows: TGTGCCAGCAGTGGGACGGGACAGGGGAGCCAGTACTTC.

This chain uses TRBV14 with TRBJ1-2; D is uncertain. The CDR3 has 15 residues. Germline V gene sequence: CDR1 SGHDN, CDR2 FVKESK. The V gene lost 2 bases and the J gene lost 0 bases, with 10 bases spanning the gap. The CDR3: CASSQRASTNYGYTF. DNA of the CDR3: TGTGCCAGCAGCCAACGGGCATCCACTAACTATGGCTACACCTTC.

CDR3 bases: TGTGCCAGCAGCCCGCGGGGGGACTCTGGAAACACCATATATTTT. This codes for CASSPRGDSGNTIYF. The chain is built from TRBV9 and TRBJ1-3; D possibly corresponds to TRBD1 (5 bases). With 4 bases removed from V and 0 bases from J, the gap between germline ends came to 11 bases. The CDR3 length is 15 residues. Germline CDR1 SGDLS, CDR2 YYNGEE.

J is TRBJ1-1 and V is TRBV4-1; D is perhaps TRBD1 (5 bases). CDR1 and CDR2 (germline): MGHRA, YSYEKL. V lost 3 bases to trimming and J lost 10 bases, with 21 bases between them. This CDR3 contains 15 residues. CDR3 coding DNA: TGCGCCAGCAGCCAGGCCCTTACCGGGACCGTAGGAGCTTTCTTT. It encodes CASSQALTGTVGAFF.

As DNA, the CDR3 is TGTGCCAGCAGCCTCTCAACCCTCAGGACTAATGAAAAACTGTTTTTT. It is translated as CASSLSTLRTNEKLFF. The V and J genes are TRBV6-6 and TRBJ1-4; D gene uncertain. CDR3 length equals 16 residues. The ends were cut back, 6 bases at V and 2 bases at J, with 16 bases in the middle. Germline-derived CDR1 and CDR2 are MNHNY and SVGAGI (reference sequence).

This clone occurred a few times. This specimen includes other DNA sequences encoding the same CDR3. Written as DNA, the CDR3 is TGTGCCAGCAGTTTGGGACCGAACACCGGGGAGCTGTTTTTT. It specifies CASSLGPNTGELFF. The chain joins TRBV27 to TRBJ2-2, with D perhaps being TRBD1 or TRBD2 (5 bases each). Deletions cut 3 bases from V and 0 bases from J, with 5 bases between. In germline, CDR1 is MNHEY, CDR2 SMNVEV (reference sequence). The CDR3 runs to 14 residues.

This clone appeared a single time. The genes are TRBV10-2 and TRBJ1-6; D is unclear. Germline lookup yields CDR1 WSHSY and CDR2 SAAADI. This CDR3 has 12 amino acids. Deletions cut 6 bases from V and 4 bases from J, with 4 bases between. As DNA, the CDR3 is TGCGCCAGCAGCCTTTATAATTCACCCCTCCACTTT. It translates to CASSLYNSPLHF.

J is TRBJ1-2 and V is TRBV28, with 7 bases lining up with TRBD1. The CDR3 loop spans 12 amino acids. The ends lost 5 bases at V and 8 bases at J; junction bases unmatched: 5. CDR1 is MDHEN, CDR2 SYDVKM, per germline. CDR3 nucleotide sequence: TGTGCCAGCAGTACAGGGGAGCGGGGCTACACCTTC. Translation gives CASSTGERGYTF.

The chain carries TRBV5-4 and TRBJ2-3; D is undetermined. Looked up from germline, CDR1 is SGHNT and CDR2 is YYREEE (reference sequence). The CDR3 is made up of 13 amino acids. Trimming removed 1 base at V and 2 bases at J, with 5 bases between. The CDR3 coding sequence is TGTGCCAGCAGCTTGAAAGACACAGATACGCAGTATTTT. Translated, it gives CASSLKDTDTQYF.

CDR3 coding DNA: TGCAGGGGGGACAGTTATGGCTACACCTTC. Translation gives CRGDSYGYTF. The chain carries TRBV20-1 and TRBJ1-2, with 7 bases fitting TRBD1. The CDR3 consists of 10 residues. The germline V gene has CDR1 DFQATT and CDR2 SNEGSKA (reference sequence).

In DNA form, the CDR3 reads TGTGCCAGCAGCCGAATCTCTGGAAACACCATATATTTT. Translation gives CASSRISGNTIYF. This rearrangement joins TRBV28 to TRBJ1-3; D is unresolved. V gave up 6 bases and J gave up 0 bases, with 6 bases separating them. The CDR3 consists of 13 residues. The germline V gene has CDR1 MDHEN and CDR2 SYDVKM. The variable domain in full, with the rest retrieved from reference TRBV28 and TRBJ1-3, is DVKVTQSSRYLVKRTGEKVFLECVQDMDHENMFWYRQDPGLGLRLIYFSYDVKMKEKGDIPEGYSVSREKKERFSLILESASTNQTSMYLCASSRISGNTIYFGEGSWLTVV.

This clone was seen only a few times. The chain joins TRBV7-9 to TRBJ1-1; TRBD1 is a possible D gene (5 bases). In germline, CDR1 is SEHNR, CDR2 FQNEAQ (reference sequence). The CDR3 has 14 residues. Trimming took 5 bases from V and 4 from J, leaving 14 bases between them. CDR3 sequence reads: CASSTQAAGTEAFF. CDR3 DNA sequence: TGTGCCAGCAGCACACAGGCCGCAGGCACTGAAGCTTTCTTT.

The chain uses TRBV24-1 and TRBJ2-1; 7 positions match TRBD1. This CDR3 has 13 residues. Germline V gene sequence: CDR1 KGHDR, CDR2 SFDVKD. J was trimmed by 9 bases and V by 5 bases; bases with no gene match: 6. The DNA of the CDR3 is TGTGCCACCAGTGGCTTTCCAGGGGGTGAGCAGTTCTTC. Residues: CATSGFPGGEQFF.

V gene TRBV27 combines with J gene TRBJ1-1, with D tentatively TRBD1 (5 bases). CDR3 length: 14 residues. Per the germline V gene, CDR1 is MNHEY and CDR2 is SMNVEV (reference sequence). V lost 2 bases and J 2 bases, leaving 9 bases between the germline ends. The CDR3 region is CASSLRGDNTEAFF. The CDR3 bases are TGTGCCAGCAGTTTAAGAGGGGATAACACTGAAGCTTTCTTT.

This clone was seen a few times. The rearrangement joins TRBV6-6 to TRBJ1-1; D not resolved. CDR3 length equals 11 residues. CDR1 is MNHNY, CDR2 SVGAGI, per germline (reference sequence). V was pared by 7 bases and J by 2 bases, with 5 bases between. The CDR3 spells CASIGNTEAFF. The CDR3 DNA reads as TGTGCCAGCATCGGTAACACTGAAGCTTTCTTT.

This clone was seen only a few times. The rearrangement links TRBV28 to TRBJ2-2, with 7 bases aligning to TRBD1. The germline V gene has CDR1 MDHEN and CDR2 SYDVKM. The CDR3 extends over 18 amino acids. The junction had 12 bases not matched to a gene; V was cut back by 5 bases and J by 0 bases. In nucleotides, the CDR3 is TGTGCCAGCAGTCCACAGACAGGGTACCACGCGAACACCGGGGAGCTGTTTTTT. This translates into CASSPQTGYHANTGELFF.

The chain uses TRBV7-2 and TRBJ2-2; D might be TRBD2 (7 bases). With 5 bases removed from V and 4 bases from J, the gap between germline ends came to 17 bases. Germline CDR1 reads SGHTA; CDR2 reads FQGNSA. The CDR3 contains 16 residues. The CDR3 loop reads CASSGGAVGFTGELFF. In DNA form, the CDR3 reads TGTGCCAGCAGCGGGGGGGCCGTCGGATTCACCGGGGAGCTGTTTTTT.

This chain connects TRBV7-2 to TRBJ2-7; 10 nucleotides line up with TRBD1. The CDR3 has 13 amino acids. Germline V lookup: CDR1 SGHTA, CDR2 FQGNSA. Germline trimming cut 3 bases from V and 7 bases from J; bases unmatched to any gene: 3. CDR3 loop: CASSFDRGREQYF. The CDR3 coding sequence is TGTGCCAGCAGCTTCGACAGGGGGCGTGAGCAGTACTTC.

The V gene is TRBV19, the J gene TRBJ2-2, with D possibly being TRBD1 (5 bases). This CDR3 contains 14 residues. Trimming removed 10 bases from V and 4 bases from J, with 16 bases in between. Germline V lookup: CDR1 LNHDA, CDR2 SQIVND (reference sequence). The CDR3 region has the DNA TGTGCCATCCAATCAGGGATTCGCACCGGGGAGCTGTTTTTT. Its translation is CAIQSGIRTGELFF.

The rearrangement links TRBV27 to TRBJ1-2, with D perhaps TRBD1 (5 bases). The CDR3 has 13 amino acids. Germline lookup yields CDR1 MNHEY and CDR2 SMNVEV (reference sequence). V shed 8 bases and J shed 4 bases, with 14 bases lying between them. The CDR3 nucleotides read TGTGCCAGCGGGGACGGAAGAGGCTATGGCTACACCTTC. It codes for CASGDGRGYGYTF.

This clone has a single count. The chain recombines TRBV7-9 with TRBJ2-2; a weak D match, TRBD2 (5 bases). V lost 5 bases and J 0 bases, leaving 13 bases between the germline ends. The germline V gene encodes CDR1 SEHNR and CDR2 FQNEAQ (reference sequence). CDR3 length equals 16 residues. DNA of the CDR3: TGTGCCAGCAGCCGTGGGCGAGGGCCGAACACCGGGGAGCTGTTTTTT. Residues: CASSRGRGPNTGELFF.